This T cell receptor (beta chain) was identified in a study of metastatic and nonmetastatic thyroid tumors. Study overall: Repertoires of blood and of tissue (tumor or nodule) from malignant and benign thyroid patients were compared.

Regarding this clone: What it recognizes is unknown.

Via MiXCR, TCRdb re-called the PCR reads. The table includes 15,000 to 20,000 clones, 29% detected once. Between the trimmed V and J ends, which lost 0 bases and 0 bases, there was a span of 13 bases. The CDR3 contains 17 residues. Per the germline V gene, CDR1 is SGHRS and CDR2 is YFSETQ. Study-level findings and limits: Patients with malignant thyroid tumors reportedly had significantly higher TCR beta diversity than those with benign nodules, in blood and tumor.

Prior to thyroid surgery, none of the patients had received any treatment. The receptor's source is a female donor with papillary thyroid cancer or a benign thyroid nodule (not recorded which). Some clones in this sample may be carry-over from other donors' samples. The chain combines TRBV5-1 with TRBJ1-3, with a weak D call TRBD1 (6 bases). Material: tumor tissue. The CDR3 DNA sequence: TGCGCCAGCAGCTTGGTGGGGGGCCGCATCTCTGGAAACACCATATATTTT. It encodes CASSLVGGRISGNTIYF. The complete variable domain, with remaining parts taken from reference TRBV5-1 and TRBJ1-3, reads KAGVTQTPRYLIKTRGQQVTLSCSPISGHRSVSWYQQTPGQGLQFLFEYFSETQRNKGNFPGRFSGRQFSNSRSEMNVSTLELGDSALYLCASSLVGGRISGNTIYFGEGSWLTVV.